Sequencing of this TCR beta chain was carried out in a study of cytomegalovirus exposure and HLA in healthy donors. In the PCR, 60 Vbeta and 13 Jbeta primers were used. The data were produced by immunoSEQ multiplex PCR, yet TCRdb's version contains in-frame clones alone and is incomplete. The data contain some 130,000 clones, around four fifths of them seen just once; the ten biggest clones take up more than 1.5%. Turning to this clone: Its antigen is not identified.

Regarding the study as a whole: Associated with HLA alleles at 0.05 false discovery rate in a later analysis were 15,000 to 20,000 TCR beta sequences.

The junction had 8 bases not matched to a gene; V was cut back by 0 bases and J by 6 bases. In germline, CDR1 is SGHRS, CDR2 YFSETQ. The CDR3 covers 15 residues. The material sequenced was PBMCs. The receptor was derived from a man aged 40-50 years in good health and CMV-seronegative. V usage is TRBV5-1 and J usage is TRBJ2-5; 7 nucleotides agree with TRBD1. The CDR3 DNA is TGCGCCAGCAGCTTGGAAGGGGGCGCAGGCAAGACCCAGTACTTC. Translation gives CASSLEGGAGKTQYF.